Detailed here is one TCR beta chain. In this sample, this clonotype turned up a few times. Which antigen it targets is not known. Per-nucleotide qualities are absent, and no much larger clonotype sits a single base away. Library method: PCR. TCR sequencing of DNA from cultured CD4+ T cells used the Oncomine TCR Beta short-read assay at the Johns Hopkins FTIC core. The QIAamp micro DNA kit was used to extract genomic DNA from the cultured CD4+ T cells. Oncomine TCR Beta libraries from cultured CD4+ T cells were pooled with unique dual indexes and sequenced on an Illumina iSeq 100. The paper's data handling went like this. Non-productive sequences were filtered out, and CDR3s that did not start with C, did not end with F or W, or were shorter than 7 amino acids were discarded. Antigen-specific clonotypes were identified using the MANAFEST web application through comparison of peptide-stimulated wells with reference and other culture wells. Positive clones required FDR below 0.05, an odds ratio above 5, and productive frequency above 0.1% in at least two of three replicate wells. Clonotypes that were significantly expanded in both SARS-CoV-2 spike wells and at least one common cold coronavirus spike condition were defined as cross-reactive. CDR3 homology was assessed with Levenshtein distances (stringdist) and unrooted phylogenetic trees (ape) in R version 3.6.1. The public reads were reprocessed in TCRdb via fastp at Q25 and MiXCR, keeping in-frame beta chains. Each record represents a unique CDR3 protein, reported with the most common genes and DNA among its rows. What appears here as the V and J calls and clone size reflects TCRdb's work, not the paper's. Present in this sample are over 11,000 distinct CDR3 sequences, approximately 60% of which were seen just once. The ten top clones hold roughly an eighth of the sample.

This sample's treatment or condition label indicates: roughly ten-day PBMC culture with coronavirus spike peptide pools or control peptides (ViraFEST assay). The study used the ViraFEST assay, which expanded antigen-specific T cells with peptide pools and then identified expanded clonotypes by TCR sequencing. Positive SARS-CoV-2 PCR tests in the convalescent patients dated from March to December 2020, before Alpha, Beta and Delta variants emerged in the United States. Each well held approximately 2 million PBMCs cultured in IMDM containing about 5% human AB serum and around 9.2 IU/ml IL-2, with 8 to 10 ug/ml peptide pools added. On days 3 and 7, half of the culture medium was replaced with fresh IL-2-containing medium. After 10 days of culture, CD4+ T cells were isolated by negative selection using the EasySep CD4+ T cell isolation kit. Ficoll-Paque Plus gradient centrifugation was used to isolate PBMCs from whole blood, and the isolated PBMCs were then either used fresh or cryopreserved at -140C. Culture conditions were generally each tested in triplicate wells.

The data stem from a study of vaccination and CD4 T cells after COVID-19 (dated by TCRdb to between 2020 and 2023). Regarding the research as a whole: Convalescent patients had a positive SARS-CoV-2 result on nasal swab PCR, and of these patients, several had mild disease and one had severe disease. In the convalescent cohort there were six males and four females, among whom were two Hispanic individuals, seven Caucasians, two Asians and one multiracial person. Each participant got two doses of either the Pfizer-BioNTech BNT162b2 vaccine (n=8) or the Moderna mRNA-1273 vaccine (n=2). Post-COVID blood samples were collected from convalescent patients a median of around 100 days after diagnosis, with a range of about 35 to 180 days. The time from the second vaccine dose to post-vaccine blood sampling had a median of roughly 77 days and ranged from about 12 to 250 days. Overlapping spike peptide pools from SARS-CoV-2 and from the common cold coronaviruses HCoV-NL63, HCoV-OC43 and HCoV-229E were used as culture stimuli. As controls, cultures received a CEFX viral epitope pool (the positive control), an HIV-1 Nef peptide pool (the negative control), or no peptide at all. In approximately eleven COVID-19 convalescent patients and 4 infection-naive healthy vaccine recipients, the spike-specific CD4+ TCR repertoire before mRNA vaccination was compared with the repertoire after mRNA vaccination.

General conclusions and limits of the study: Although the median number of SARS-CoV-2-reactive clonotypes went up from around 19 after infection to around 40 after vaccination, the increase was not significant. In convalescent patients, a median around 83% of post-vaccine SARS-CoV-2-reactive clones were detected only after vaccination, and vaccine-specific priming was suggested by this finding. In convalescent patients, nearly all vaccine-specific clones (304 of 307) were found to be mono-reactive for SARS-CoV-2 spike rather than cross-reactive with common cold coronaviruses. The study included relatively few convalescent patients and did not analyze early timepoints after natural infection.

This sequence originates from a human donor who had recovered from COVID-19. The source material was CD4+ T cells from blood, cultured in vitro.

The nucleotide sequence reads as follows: TGCAGTCTTGATAGCGGGAGGGAGCAGTTCTTC. This encodes CSLDSGREQFF. The chain joins TRBV20-1 to TRBJ2-1, with 10 central nucleotides matching TRBD2. The germline V gene (reference sequence) sets CDR1 to DFQATT and CDR2 to SNEGSKA. The CDR3 runs 11 amino acids, cysteine and phenylalanine included. Only CDR3 DNA is held: 33 bases, read in frame from base 1. The germline V and J ends show losses of 8 bases and 10 bases respectively, and no gene match explains 5 bases of the junction.